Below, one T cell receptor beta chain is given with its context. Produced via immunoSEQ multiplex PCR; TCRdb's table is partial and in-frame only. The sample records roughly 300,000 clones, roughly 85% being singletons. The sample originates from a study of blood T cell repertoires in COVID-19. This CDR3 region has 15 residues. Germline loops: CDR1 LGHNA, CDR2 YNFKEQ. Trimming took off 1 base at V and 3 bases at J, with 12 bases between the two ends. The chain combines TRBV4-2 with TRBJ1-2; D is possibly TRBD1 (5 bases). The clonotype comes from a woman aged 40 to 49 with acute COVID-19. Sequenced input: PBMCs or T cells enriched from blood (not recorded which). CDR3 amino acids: CASSQGEGLHYGYTF. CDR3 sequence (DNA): TGTGCCAGCAGCCAAGGGGAGGGGCTCCACTATGGCTACACCTTC.